A single sample gave rise to the 26 T cell receptor beta chains below, sequenced in a study of response to subunit inactivated influenza vaccine listed by TCRdb under 2018. The library was generated by RT-PCR. Sequenced on an Illumina HiSeq 2500. TCRdb reworked the public reads: Q25 trimming with fastp, MiXCR clone assembly, productive beta chains retained. Rows are combined by CDR3 protein, so each entry shows the most common genes and DNA. Across this sample there are roughly 630,000 distinct CDR3 sequences, with around 15% seen only once. The ten largest make up less than 9% of the sample. Source: PBMCs from blood, taken 14 days before vaccination. These receptors originate from a man aged 50 to 60 who received an inactivated influenza vaccine. Donor details come from another sample of the same person, matched by shared clones.

Remarks on this clonotype: The junction departs from the called germline gene at one end, perhaps through a read error. V usage is TRBV7-2 and J usage is TRBJ1-1; D possibly corresponds to TRBD1 (6 bases). Germline V CDR1 and CDR2: SGHTA, FQGNSA. CDR3 length: 13 amino acids. CDR3 sequence: CASSLGGHSEAFF. In DNA form, the CDR3 reads TGTGCCAGCAGTTTAGGGGGACATAGTGAAGCTTTCTTT.

Here the CDR3 reads CASSSLDRSEQYF. The CDR3, as DNA: TGTGCCAGCAGCTCCCTGGACCGCTCGGAGCAGTACTTC. This chain connects TRBV7-2 to TRBJ2-7; no clear D. This CDR3 comprises 13 residues. The V gene's germline CDR1 is SGHTA and CDR2 FQGNSA. Deletions cut 4 bases from V and 7 bases from J, with 14 bases between.

This clonotype turned up a few times. CDR3 region: CSALTGTSYEQYF. CDR3 DNA: TGCAGTGCTCTGACCGGGACCTCCTACGAGCAGTACTTC. This chain connects TRBV20-1 to TRBJ2-7, with D perhaps given as TRBD1 or TRBD2 (5 bases each). CDR1 DFQATT and CDR2 SNEGSKA come from the germline V gene (reference sequence). CDR3 size: 13 residues. The V end lost 5 bases, the J end lost 0 bases, and 11 bases lay between the germline ends.

In its sample, this clonotype was seen a few times. The V gene is TRBV10-3, the J gene TRBJ1-2; no firm D call. Between the trimmed V and J ends, which lost 5 bases and 4 bases, there was a span of 8 bases. CDR1 is ENHRY and CDR2 is SYGVKD in the germline V gene. CDR3 length: 12 residues. In DNA, the CDR3 is TGTGCCATCAGTCCCGGAACCTATGGCTACACCTTC. It codes for CAISPGTYGYTF.

A few counts support this clonotype. The V gene is TRBV6-6, the J gene TRBJ2-7, with D possibly being TRBD2 (6 bases). The V end was cut by 10 bases, the J end by 6 bases, with 13 bases between. The germline V gene has CDR1 MNHNY and CDR2 SVGAGI (reference sequence). This CDR3 spans 11 amino acids. CDR3: CATTSRGEQYF. For the CDR3, the DNA is TGTGCCACCACCTCGCGGGGCGAGCAGTACTTC.

This clonotype was counted only a few times. V usage is TRBV4-3 and J usage is TRBJ1-4; D gene unclear. The CDR3 is made up of 15 amino acids. The V gene lost 1 base and the J gene lost 7 bases, with 13 bases spanning the gap. Per the germline V gene, CDR1 is LGHNA and CDR2 is YSLEER. The CDR3: CASSQVRGFAEKLFF. The CDR3 DNA follows: TGCGCCAGCAGCCAAGTCCGGGGTTTCGCTGAAAAACTGTTTTTT.

This chain uses TRBV6-5 with TRBJ2-2; D is ambiguous. The V gene lost 2 bases and the J gene lost 6 bases, with 10 bases spanning the gap. The CDR3 loop spans 14 amino acids. CDR1 and CDR2 (germline): MNHEY, SVGAGI. CDR3 nucleotide sequence: TGTGCCAGCAGTTACGGGATTGTACCCGGGGAGCTGTTTTTT. This codes for CASSYGIVPGELFF.

This sequence joins TRBV5-1 and TRBJ2-5, with 7 bases fitting TRBD1. The CDR3 loop spans 13 amino acids. V was clipped by 4 bases and J by 5 bases; unmatched bases: 5. CDR1 is SGHRS, CDR2 YFSETQ, per germline. In DNA, the CDR3 is TGCGCCAGCAGCCCGGACAGGCCGGAGACCCAGTACTTC. This translates into CASSPDRPETQYF.

A few counts support this clonotype. The chain is built from TRBV20-1 and TRBJ1-5; possibly TRBD1 for D (6 bases). CDR3 size: 14 residues. Trimming took off 6 bases at V and 2 bases at J, with 14 bases between the two ends. Germline lookup yields CDR1 DFQATT and CDR2 SNEGSKA (reference sequence). CDR3 amino acids: CSARDIAGNQPQHF. The DNA of the CDR3 is TGCAGTGCCCGGGACATCGCAGGCAATCAGCCCCAGCATTTT.

The table lists this clonotype with a few counts. CDR3 sequence: CASRSAHQGLEQYF. The DNA for the CDR3 is TGTGCCAGCAGATCGGCCCATCAAGGTCTCGAGCAGTACTTC. The genes are TRBV6-2 or TRBV6-3 and TRBJ2-7, with D uncertain. CDR1 MNHEY and CDR2 SVGEGT come from the germline V gene. The CDR3 totals 14 residues. Deletions cut 6 bases from V and 6 bases from J, with 18 bases between.

The genes are TRBV2 and TRBJ2-5; D not certain. The CDR3 has 14 amino acids. Per germline, CDR1 SNHLY and CDR2 FYNNEI. Trimming took 6 bases from V and 2 from J, leaving 13 bases between them. CDR3 amino acids: CASSQGRWQETQYF. In DNA, the CDR3 is TGTGCCAGCAGCCAAGGCAGGTGGCAAGAGACCCAGTACTTC.

This clonotype was counted between two and nine times. The V call is TRBV6-2 or TRBV6-3, the J call TRBJ2-7; 8 bases fit TRBD1. V trimming: 7 bases; J trimming: 0 bases; junction bases outside the gene matches: 8. The germline V gene encodes CDR1 MNHEY and CDR2 SVGEGT. This CDR3 region has 15 residues. The CDR3, as DNA: TGTGCCAGCAAGCGGACAGGGCCGATCTCCTACGAGCAGTACTTC. Amino acids: CASKRTGPISYEQYF.

This chain joins TRBV5-1 and TRBJ2-2, with 9 bases aligning to TRBD2. The junction had 7 bases not matched to a gene; V was cut back by 7 bases and J by 3 bases. This CDR3 region has 15 residues. Germline CDR1 is SGHRS and CDR2 is YFSETQ. This chain's CDR3 is CASAISGGHTGELFF. The CDR3 DNA is TGCGCCAGCGCCATTAGCGGGGGCCACACCGGGGAGCTGTTTTTT.

This clonotype was seen only a few times. The chain employs TRBV12-3 or TRBV12-4 and TRBJ1-2; a possible D gene is TRBD1 (5 bases). This CDR3 region has 12 residues. Trimming took 6 bases from V and 8 from J, leaving 13 bases between them. CDR3 loop: CASSQGGEGYTF. The DNA of the CDR3 is TGTGCCAGCAGCCAGGGAGGGGAGGGCTACACCTTC.

Ten or more counts support this clonotype. V and J are TRBV20-1 and TRBJ2-7, with D hard to call. Germline CDR1 and CDR2: DFQATT and SNEGSKA (reference sequence). Trimming shortened V by 0 bases and J by 6 bases, and 12 bases separated the two germline ends. This CDR3 spans 13 amino acids. The CDR3: CSARDRERTEQYF. CDR3 bases: TGCAGTGCTAGAGACCGCGAACGAACCGAGCAGTACTTC.

This clonotype was seen a few times. This sequence joins TRBV7-9 and TRBJ1-4; TRBD1 agrees at 7 bases. There are 14 residues in the CDR3. The germline gives CDR1 SEHNR, CDR2 FQNEAQ (reference sequence). Germline trimming cut 6 bases from V and 6 bases from J; bases unmatched to any gene: 7. CDR3 coding DNA: TGTGCCAGCAGACCCGACAGGGTCGATGAAAAACTGTTTTTT. It is translated as CASRPDRVDEKLFF.

This chain uses TRBV11-3 with TRBJ2-2, with no clear D. The V end lost 5 bases, the J end lost 5 bases, and 12 bases lay between the germline ends. CDR3 size: 14 residues. CDR1 SGHNT and CDR2 YENEEA come from the germline V gene. CDR3 sequence: CASSPGWSTGELFF. In DNA, the CDR3 is TGTGCCAGCAGCCCAGGTTGGAGTACCGGGGAGCTGTTTTTT.

This clonotype was counted between two and nine times. The chain links TRBV25-1 to TRBJ2-7, with 7 nucleotides matching TRBD2. The CDR3 is 12 amino acids. Germline CDR1 and CDR2: MGHDK and SYGVNS. The DNA for the CDR3 is TGTGCAACCGGGACTAACCTATACGAGCAGTACTTC. It codes for CATGTNLYEQYF.

V gene TRBV4-1 combines with J gene TRBJ1-4; D unresolved. This CDR3 has 14 amino acids. Trimming took 4 bases from V and 0 from J, leaving 6 bases between them. From germline, CDR1 is MGHRA and CDR2 YSYEKL. The DNA for the CDR3 is TGCGCCAGCAGCCGGGTCGCAACTAATGAAAAACTGTTTTTT. It codes for CASSRVATNEKLFF.

This rearrangement joins TRBV14 to TRBJ2-1; 7 bases line up with TRBD1. The CDR3 length is 17 residues. CDR1 and CDR2 from the germline V gene are SGHDN and FVKESK. V lost 3 bases, J lost 2 bases, and 10 bases stayed unmatched. This chain's CDR3 is CASSHRPRGRTYNEQFF. In nucleotides, the CDR3 is TGTGCCAGCAGCCATCGCCCGAGGGGGCGAACCTACAATGAGCAGTTCTTC.

The chain uses TRBV7-2 and TRBJ2-5; 10 positions agree with TRBD2. This CDR3 is built from 17 residues. Germline V lookup: CDR1 SGHTA, CDR2 FQGNSA. V trimming: 5 bases; J trimming: 1 base; junction bases outside the gene matches: 10. Here the CDR3 reads CASSTRTSGIPQETQYF. In DNA form, the CDR3 reads TGTGCCAGCAGCACTCGGACTAGCGGCATTCCCCAAGAGACCCAGTACTTC.

Many counts were recorded for this clonotype. This sequence joins TRBV9 and TRBJ1-1; D perhaps matches TRBD1 (6 bases). The germline V gene encodes CDR1 SGDLS and CDR2 YYNGEE. V lost 0 bases to trimming and J lost 0 bases, with 12 bases between them. The CDR3 is 16 residues long. The CDR3 protein is CASSVATRTVNTEAFF. The CDR3 DNA sequence: TGTGCCAGCAGCGTAGCTACGAGGACAGTGAACACTGAAGCTTTCTTT.

The chain joins TRBV29-1 to TRBJ1-1; D gene uncertain. V gave up 6 bases and J gave up 4 bases, with 21 bases separating them. CDR3 length: 15 amino acids. Per germline, CDR1 SQVTM and CDR2 ANQGSEA. The CDR3 spells CSVEGPGSYATEAFF. DNA for the CDR3: TGCAGCGTCGAGGGCCCGGGCAGCTATGCCACTGAAGCTTTCTTT.

This clonotype was counted a few times. V is TRBV10-3 and J is TRBJ2-7; the D is unclear. Germline values: CDR1 ENHRY, CDR2 SYGVKD. V was trimmed by 0 bases and J by 6 bases, leaving 9 bases between them. The CDR3 covers 13 residues. CDR3 loop: CAISESGPSEQYF. DNA for the CDR3: TGTGCCATCAGTGAGTCTGGGCCCTCCGAGCAGTACTTC.

The chain combines TRBV20-1 with TRBJ2-1; TRBD1 matches 9 bases. The V gene's germline CDR1 is DFQATT and CDR2 SNEGSKA (reference sequence). The CDR3 loop spans 12 amino acids. J was trimmed by 6 bases and V by 6 bases; bases with no gene match: 3. CDR3 nucleotides: TGCAGTGCCGACAGGGGGGTCAATGAGCAGTTCTTC. Translating gives CSADRGVNEQFF.

The chain joins TRBV20-1 to TRBJ2-7; TRBD2 matches 8 bases. After removal of 3 bases from V and 6 bases from J, the junction contained 4 bases not matched to a gene. This CDR3 has 12 residues. Germline V gene data show CDR1 as DFQATT and CDR2 as SNEGSKA (reference sequence). CDR3 in DNA: TGCAGTGCTAGCCCGGGGGGGCCCGAGCAGTACTTC. This sequence encodes CSASPGGPEQYF.